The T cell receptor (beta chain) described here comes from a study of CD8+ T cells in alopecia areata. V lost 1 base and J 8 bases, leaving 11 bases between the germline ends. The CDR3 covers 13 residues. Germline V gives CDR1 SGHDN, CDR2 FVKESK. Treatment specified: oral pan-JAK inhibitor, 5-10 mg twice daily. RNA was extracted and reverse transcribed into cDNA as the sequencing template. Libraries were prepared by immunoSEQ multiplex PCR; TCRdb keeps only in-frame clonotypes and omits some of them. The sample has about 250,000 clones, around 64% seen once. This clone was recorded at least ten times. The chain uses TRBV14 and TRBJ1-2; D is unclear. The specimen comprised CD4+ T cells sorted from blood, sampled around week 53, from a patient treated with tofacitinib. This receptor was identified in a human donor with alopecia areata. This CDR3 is CASSQARGLGYTF. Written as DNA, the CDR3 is TGTGCCAGCAGCCAAGCACGCGGGCTGGGCTACACCTTC.